This T cell receptor (beta chain) was captured by sequencing in a study of blood T cell repertoires in COVID-19. Study-level background: Acute and convalescent COVID-19 specimens originated in the United States, Italy and Spain. From T cells, B-cell-depleted T cells, or PBMCs came the material, which was cDNA or gDNA.

Methods used by the authors: Cell counts per sample came from amplifying reference gene primers. Using immunoSEQ multiplex PCR, the repertoire was profiled, and TCRdb retains in-frame clones only, with some absent. V and J calls and clone size are copied from that table; D and trimming were computed from the DNA. This repertoire shows about 670,000 clones, 75% to 90% found once; its top ten account for under 0.3%. CDR3 length: 14 residues. Germline CDR1 LGHDT, CDR2 YNNKEL (reference sequence). The V gene lost 3 bases and the J gene lost 3 bases, with 8 bases spanning the gap. This clonotype was sampled from a woman younger than 35 with acute or convalescent COVID-19. The chain uses TRBV3-1 (or the pseudogene TRBV3-2) and TRBJ2-2; the D is unclear. The sample comprised peripheral blood. The DNA of the CDR3 is TGTGCCAGCAGCCATGAAAAGCACACCGGGGAGCTGTTTTTT. Its translation: CASSHEKHTGELFF.